This entry lists 6 T cell receptor beta chains sequenced from one sample in a study of shared clonotypes between healthy human individuals. The assay was immunoSEQ multiplex PCR, and TCRdb's table has in-frame clones only and misses some. Of hundreds of thousands of clones in the sample, about three quarters were seen once. Sequencing used memory CD4+ T cells sorted from blood. Regarding subset: CD45RA-negative fraction. The source is a woman in her twenties or thirties in good health.

This clone appeared a single time. This chain connects TRBV28 to TRBJ2-3, with TRBD2 matching over 8 bases. CDR3 size: 14 residues. V shed 11 bases, J shed 8 bases, and the junction held 15 bases outside the gene matches. Germline assignment: CDR1 MDHEN and CDR2 SYDVKM. The CDR3 reads CAGRPGLEDSTQYF. The CDR3 DNA follows: TGTGCCGGAAGACCGGGACTAGAAGATAGTACGCAGTATTTT.

V is TRBV13 and J is TRBJ2-1, with unresolved D. The CDR3 consists of 11 residues. Germline CDR1 is PRHDT and CDR2 is FYEKMQ (reference sequence). Trimming took off 1 base at V and 9 bases at J, with 4 bases between the two ends. In DNA form, the CDR3 reads TGTGCCAGCAGCTTAGTAAGTGAGCAGTTCTTC. Encoded protein: CASSLVSEQFF.

The chain carries TRBV10-2 and TRBJ1-1; D ambiguous. The length of the CDR3 is 14 residues. Germline lookup yields CDR1 WSHSY and CDR2 SAAADI. Trimming cost V 3 bases and J 5 bases, with 13 bases left between them. CDR3 region: CASSDPSGWTEAFF. In nucleotides, the CDR3 is TGCGCCAGCAGTGATCCTTCCGGGTGGACTGAAGCTTTCTTT.

The genes are TRBV25-1 and TRBJ1-1, with 10 bases fitting TRBD1. The CDR3 loop spans 15 amino acids. Germline CDR1 reads MGHDK; CDR2 reads SYGVNS. Losses at the gene ends were 1 base for V and 2 bases for J; bases not matched to a gene: 1. The CDR3 region is CASSEWDRGNTEAFF. In DNA form, the CDR3 reads TGTGCCAGCAGTGAATGGGACAGGGGTAACACTGAAGCTTTCTTT.

The V and J genes are TRBV14 and TRBJ2-3, with D possibly called TRBD1 or TRBD2 (7 bases each). V lost 4 bases to trimming and J lost 1 base, with 18 bases between them. CDR1 SGHDN and CDR2 FVKESK come from the germline V gene. The CDR3 is 17 residues long. In DNA, the CDR3 is TGTGCCAGCAGCCCCGTAGGGGGCGGGAGTCGCACAGATACGCAGTATTTT. Translating gives CASSPVGGGSRTDTQYF.

V usage is TRBV28 and J usage is TRBJ1-5; weak D call: TRBD1 (6 bases). The CDR3 contains 14 residues. Between the trimmed V and J ends, which lost 4 bases and 7 bases, there was a span of 14 bases. Looked up from germline, CDR1 is MDHEN and CDR2 is SYDVKM. CDR3 sequence: CASSSIQGRQPQHF. The CDR3 nucleotides read TGTGCCAGCAGTTCGATACAGGGTCGCCAGCCCCAGCATTTT. The variable domain in full, with the rest retrieved from reference TRBV28 and TRBJ1-5, is DVKVTQSSRYLVKRTGEKVFLECVQDMDHENMFWYRQDPGLGLRLIYFSYDVKMKEKGDIPEGYSVSREKKERFSLILESASTNQTSMYLCASSSIQGRQPQHFGDGTRLSIL.